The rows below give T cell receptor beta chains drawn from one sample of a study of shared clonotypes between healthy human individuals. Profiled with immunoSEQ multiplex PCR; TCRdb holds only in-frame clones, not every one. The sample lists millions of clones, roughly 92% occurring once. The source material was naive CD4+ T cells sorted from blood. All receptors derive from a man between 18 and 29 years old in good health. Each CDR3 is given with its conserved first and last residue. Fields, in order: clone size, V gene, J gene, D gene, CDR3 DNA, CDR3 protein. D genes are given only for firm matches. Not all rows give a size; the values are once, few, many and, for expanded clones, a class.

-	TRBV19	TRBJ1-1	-	TGTGCCAGTAGTATAGCCCGGGTAAGGGCTCGGGCTTTCTTT	CASSIARVRARAFF
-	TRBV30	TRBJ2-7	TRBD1	TGTGCCTGGAGTGTCGGGGACAGGGGCACCTACGAGCAGTACTTC	CAWSVGDRGTYEQYF
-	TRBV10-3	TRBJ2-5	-	TGTGCCATCAGGCCGGGACACCAAGAGACCCAGTACTTC	CAIRPGHQETQYF
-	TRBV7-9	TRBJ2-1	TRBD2	TGTGCCAGCAGCTCCGGACTAGCGGGATTCAATGAGCAGTTCTTC	CASSSGLAGFNEQFF
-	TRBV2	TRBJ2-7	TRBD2	TGTGCCAGCACTGAAAGGACTAGCGGTACCTACGAGCAGTACTTC	CASTERTSGTYEQYF
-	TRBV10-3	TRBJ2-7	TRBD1	TGTGCCATCAGTGAAACACAGGGGGCTAGTTTCTACGAGCAGTACTTC	CAISETQGASFYEQYF
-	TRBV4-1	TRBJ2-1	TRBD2	TGCGCCAGCAGCCAAGATCCTAGCGGCACCCCCTACAATGAGCAGTTCTTC	CASSQDPSGTPYNEQFF
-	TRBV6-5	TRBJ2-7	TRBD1	TGTGCCAGCAGGCCTCCGGGACAGAGTCCCTACGAGCAGTACTTC	CASRPPGQSPYEQYF
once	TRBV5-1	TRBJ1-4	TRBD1	TGCGCCAGCAGCTTGGGGGACAGCGAAAAACTGTTTTTT	CASSLGDSEKLFF
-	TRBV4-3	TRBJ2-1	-	TGCGCCAGCAGCCAAGGAACGGACTGGTACAATGAGCAGTTCTTC	CASSQGTDWYNEQFF
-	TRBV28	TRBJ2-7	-	TGTGCCAGCAGCCCTAATATCTACGAGCAGTACTTC	CASSPNIYEQYF
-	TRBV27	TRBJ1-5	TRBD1	TGTGCCAGCAGTCCCCAGGGGGGCAATCAGCCCCAGCATTTT	CASSPQGGNQPQHF
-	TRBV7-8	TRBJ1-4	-	TGTGCCAGCAGCTTAATGACAGACCATAATGAAAAACTGTTTTTT	CASSLMTDHNEKLFF
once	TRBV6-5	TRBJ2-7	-	TGTGCCAGCAGTTACGATACGGTGGGCTCCTACGAGCAGTACTTC	CASSYDTVGSYEQYF
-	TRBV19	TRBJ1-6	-	TGTGCCAGTAGTATCGCGGGCGTTGGTAATTCACCCCTCCACTTT	CASSIAGVGNSPLHF
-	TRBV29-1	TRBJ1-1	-	TGCAGCGTTGAAGAAACCCGTGAAGCTTTCTTT	CSVEETREAFF
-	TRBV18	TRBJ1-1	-	TGTGCCAGCTCACCACCGCGGGGCAGGGACTTGCCCACTGAAGCTTTCTTT	CASSPPRGRDLPTEAFF
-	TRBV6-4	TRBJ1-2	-	TGTGCCAGCAGTGACACCGGGTATGGCTACACCTTC	CASSDTGYGYTF
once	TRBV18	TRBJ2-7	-	TGTGCCAGCTCACCCACGAGTGATTCCTACGAGCAGTACTTC	CASSPTSDSYEQYF
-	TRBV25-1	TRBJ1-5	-	TGTGCCAGCAGTGAGGGTGATAGCAATCAGCCCCAGCATTTT	CASSEGDSNQPQHF
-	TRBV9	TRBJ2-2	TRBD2	TGTGCCAGCAGCATTCGGGGGGATCCGAACACCGGGGAGCTGTTTTTT	CASSIRGDPNTGELFF
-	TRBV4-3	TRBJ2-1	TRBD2	TGCGCCAGCAGCCAAGGGGGACTAGCGATTTACAATGAGCAGTTCTTC	CASSQGGLAIYNEQFF
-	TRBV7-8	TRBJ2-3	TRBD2	TGTGCCAGCAGCTTAGAGACTAGCGGGACTGGGGCTAGCACAGATACGCAGTATTTT	CASSLETSGTGASTDTQYF
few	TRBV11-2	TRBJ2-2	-	TGTGCCAGCAGCCGGGGACGGACGAACACCGGGGAGCTGTTTTTT	CASSRGRTNTGELFF
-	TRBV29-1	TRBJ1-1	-	TGCAGCGTTGATCCCCTCAGCACTGAAGCTTTCTTT	CSVDPLSTEAFF
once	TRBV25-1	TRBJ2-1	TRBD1	TGTGCCAGCAGGGGACAGGGGAGCTCCTACAATGAGCAGTTCTTC	CASRGQGSSYNEQFF
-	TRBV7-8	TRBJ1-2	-	TGTGCCAGCAGCTTATCAGAGATTAGCCATGGCTACACCTTC	CASSLSEISHGYTF
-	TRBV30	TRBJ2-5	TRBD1	TGTGCCTGGAGCCGACCGGGACAGAGAGGACAAGAGACCCAGTACTTC	CAWSRPGQRGQETQYF
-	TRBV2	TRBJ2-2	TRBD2	TGTGCCAGCAAGCGGGAGGTCACCGGGGAGCTGTTTTTT	CASKREVTGELFF
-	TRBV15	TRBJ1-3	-	TGTGCCACCAGCAGAGATGAGGGTGTTGGAAACACCATATATTTT	CATSRDEGVGNTIYF
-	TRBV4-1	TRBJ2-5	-	TGCGCCAGCAGCCAAGAAGGCAGCCTAGCCCAAGAGACCCAGTACTTC	CASSQEGSLAQETQYF
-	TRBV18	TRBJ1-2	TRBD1	TGTGCCAGCTCACCACTCGACAGGGCTGGCTACACCTTC	CASSPLDRAGYTF
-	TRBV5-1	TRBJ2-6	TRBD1	TGCGCCAGCAGCCCCTCGACAGGGGCTGGGGCCAACGTCCTGACTTTC	CASSPSTGAGANVLTF
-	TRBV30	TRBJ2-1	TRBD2	TGTGCCGGCGGGAGTTTGAGAGATGAGCAGTTCTTC	CAGGSLRDEQFF
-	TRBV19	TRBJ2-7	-	TGTGCCAGTAGTGCGACAGGCCCATACGAGCAGTACTTC	CASSATGPYEQYF
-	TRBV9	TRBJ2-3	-	TGTGCCAGCAGCGTAGAAGGCAGAAACACAGATACGCAGTATTTT	CASSVEGRNTDTQYF
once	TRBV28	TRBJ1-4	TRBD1	TGTGCCAGCAGTCTCGGACAGGTTCTTAATAAAAAACTGTTTTTT	CASSLGQVLNKKLFF
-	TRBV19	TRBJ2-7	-	TGTGCCAGTAGTACCCGGACAGCCGAGCAGTACTTC	CASSTRTAEQYF
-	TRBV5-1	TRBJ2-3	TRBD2	TGCGCCAGCAGCTTGGCTCCAGCGGGAGGGGCAGATACGCAGTATTTT	CASSLAPAGGADTQYF
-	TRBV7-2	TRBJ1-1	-	TGTGCCAGCAGCCCGCACTTGAACACTGAAGCTTTCTTT	CASSPHLNTEAFF